This TCR beta chain was obtained from a study of blood T cell repertoires in COVID-19. Study overall: T cells, B-cell-depleted T cells, or PBMCs supplied cDNA or gDNA.

In the original workflow: For nucleated cells, counts were estimated from reference gene primer amplification. Generated by immunoSEQ multiplex PCR, the TCRdb table keeps only in-frame clones and is missing some. For V, J and clone size, that table is used; D and trimming come from the DNA. Here the sample spans 150,000 or so clones, more than 75% being singletons. The CDR3 sequence is 14 residues long. Enrollment of patients from Seattle took place during active infection, with longitudinal follow-up. The sample comprised peripheral blood. The sequence was collected from a man aged 60 to 75 with COVID-19, enrolled during active disease. The chain has TRBV21-1 and TRBJ1-1. TRBV21-1 corresponds to a pseudogene. This chain's CDR3 is CASSKDGGCTEAFF. CDR3 nucleotides: TGTGCCAGCAGCAAGGACGGGGGTTGTACTGAAGCTTTCTTT.